The TCR beta chain described here comes from a study of OX40 agonist ivuxolimab in advanced cancers. Study-wide points: Average numbers of expanded clones were greater in CD8+ T cells than in CD4+. Patients who responded partially at 0.1-3.0 mg/kg showed clonal expansion ranking among the lowest. Dosing at 0.1 to 3.0 mg/kg was accompanied by clonal expansion of CD4+ and CD8+ blood T cells by week 6.

This CDR3 has 13 amino acids. Trimming took 5 bases from V and 7 from J, leaving 14 bases between them. Germline assignment: CDR1 LNHDA and CDR2 SQIVND (reference sequence). Baseline, cycle 4 day 1, and cycle 7 day 1 were the blood sampling points. In regard to this clone: Antigen unknown.

Libraries were prepared by immunoSEQ multiplex PCR; TCRdb keeps only in-frame clonotypes and omits some of them. The table includes about 99,000 clones, roughly 95% detected once. The rearrangement links TRBV19 to TRBJ1-1, with a possible D match to TRBD1 (5 bases). The receptor's source is an adult with an advanced solid tumor such as melanoma, head and neck, liver or kidney cancer. The sample here was CD4+ or CD8+ T cells sorted from blood, taken in a trial of the OX40 agonist ivuxolimab. CDR3: CASSFGTSREAFF. The CDR3 DNA reads TGTGCCAGTAGTTTCGGGACGAGCCGTGAAGCTTTCTTT. The full variable domain, in which reference TRBV19 and TRBJ1-1 provide the parts outside the CDR3, is DGGITQSPKYLFRKEGQNVTLSCEQNLNHDAMYWYRQDPGQGLRLIYYSQIVNDFQKGDIAEGYSVSREKKESFPLTVTSAQKNPTAFYLCASSFGTSREAFFGQGTRLTVV.